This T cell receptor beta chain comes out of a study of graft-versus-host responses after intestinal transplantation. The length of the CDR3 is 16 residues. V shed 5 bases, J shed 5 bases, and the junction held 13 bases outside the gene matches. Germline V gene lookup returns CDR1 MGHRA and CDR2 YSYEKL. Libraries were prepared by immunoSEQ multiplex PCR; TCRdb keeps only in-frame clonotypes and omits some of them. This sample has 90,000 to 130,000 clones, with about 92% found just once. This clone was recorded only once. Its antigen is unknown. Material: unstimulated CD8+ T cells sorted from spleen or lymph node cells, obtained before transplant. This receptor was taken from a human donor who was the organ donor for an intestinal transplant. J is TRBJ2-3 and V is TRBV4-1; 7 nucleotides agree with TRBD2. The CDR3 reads CASSWGSGIGGDTQYF. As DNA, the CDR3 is TGCGCCAGCAGCTGGGGGAGCGGGATCGGTGGAGATACGCAGTATTTT.